One and the same sample provided the 7 T cell receptor beta chains below, sequenced in a study of T-cell memory formation after mild COVID-19. TCRdb itself ran the 5' RACE reads through MiXCR, one entry per CDR3 protein. The sample carries about 290,000 distinct CDR3 sequences, roughly 15% recorded once. Specimen: PBMCs or a T cell subset sorted from them (not recorded which). The source of these receptors is a man aged 18 to 29 who had mild COVID-19 (a few samples of this study predate the infection). Cell type and time point are not known.

The chain employs TRBV4-1 and TRBJ2-5, with D tentatively TRBD1 (5 bases). The V gene lost 1 base and the J gene lost 1 base, with 10 bases spanning the gap. Germline V gene lookup returns CDR1 MGHRA and CDR2 YSYEKL. The CDR3 has 15 amino acids. The CDR3 loop is CASSQGRQSQETQYF. CDR3 DNA sequence: TGCGCCAGCAGCCAAGGCCGACAGAGCCAAGAGACCCAGTACTTC.

The rearrangement uses TRBV7-6 and TRBJ2-5; 11 nucleotides match TRBD1. The junction had 2 bases not matched to a gene; V was cut back by 1 base and J by 4 bases. Germline CDR1 SGHVS, CDR2 FNYEAQ. The CDR3 extends over 15 amino acids. The CDR3 loop reads CASSLGTGGPETQYF. The CDR3 nucleotides are TGTGCCAGCAGCTTAGGGACAGGGGGCCCAGAGACCCAGTACTTC.

There are many counts of this clonotype. CDR3 in DNA: TGTGCCAGCAGCTTAAGCTCTGGAAACACCATATATTTT. The encoded protein is CASSLSSGNTIYF. The J gene is TRBJ1-3, the V gene TRBV7-9; D is unresolved. Germline V gene sequence: CDR1 SEHNR, CDR2 FQNEAQ (reference sequence). This CDR3 has 13 residues. The V and J ends lost 2 bases and 0 bases respectively, with 2 bases between them.

At least ten counts were recorded for this clonotype. V gene TRBV4-2 combines with J gene TRBJ2-2; TRBD1 or TRBD2 may be the D gene (5 bases each). Germline-derived CDR1 and CDR2 are LGHNA and YNFKEQ. The V end was cut by 1 base, the J end by 5 bases, with 11 bases between. This CDR3 region has 15 residues. Written as DNA, the CDR3 is TGTGCCAGCAGCCAAGTAGGGGACGAAACCGGGGAGCTGTTTTTT. It yields the protein CASSQVGDETGELFF.

V gene TRBV5-1 combines with J gene TRBJ2-5; D not certain. CDR3 length equals 14 residues. CDR1 is SGHRS and CDR2 is YFSETQ in the germline V gene. V was trimmed by 3 bases and J by 3 bases, leaving 12 bases between them. CDR3 region: CASSSGRMEETQYF. The CDR3 nucleotides read TGCGCCAGCAGCTCCGGACGGATGGAAGAGACCCAGTACTTC. Variable domain in full (rest from reference TRBV5-1 and TRBJ2-5): KAGVTQTPRYLIKTRGQQVTLSCSPISGHRSVSWYQQTPGQGLQFLFEYFSETQRNKGNFPGRFSGRQFSNSRSEMNVSTLELGDSALYLCASSSGRMEETQYFGPGTRLLVL.

This clonotype turned up a few times. The chain joins TRBV7-2 to TRBJ2-3, with TRBD2 matching 8 bases. Germline loops: CDR1 SGHTA, CDR2 FQGNSA. With V trimmed by 8 bases and J by 5 bases, 6 bases remained unmatched. The CDR3 contains 13 residues. The CDR3 coding sequence is TGTGCCAGCCAGCCGGGGGGGGGAGATACGCAGTATTTT. Translating gives CASQPGGGDTQYF.

The chain is built from TRBV11-2 and TRBJ2-5; TRBD2 matches 8 bases. J was trimmed by 5 bases and V by 3 bases; bases with no gene match: 5. Germline-derived CDR1 and CDR2 are SGHAT and FQNNGV. CDR3 length equals 14 residues. The CDR3, as DNA: TGTGCCAGCAGCTTTATTAGCGGGGTGGAGACCCAGTACTTC. Its protein product is CASSFISGVETQYF.